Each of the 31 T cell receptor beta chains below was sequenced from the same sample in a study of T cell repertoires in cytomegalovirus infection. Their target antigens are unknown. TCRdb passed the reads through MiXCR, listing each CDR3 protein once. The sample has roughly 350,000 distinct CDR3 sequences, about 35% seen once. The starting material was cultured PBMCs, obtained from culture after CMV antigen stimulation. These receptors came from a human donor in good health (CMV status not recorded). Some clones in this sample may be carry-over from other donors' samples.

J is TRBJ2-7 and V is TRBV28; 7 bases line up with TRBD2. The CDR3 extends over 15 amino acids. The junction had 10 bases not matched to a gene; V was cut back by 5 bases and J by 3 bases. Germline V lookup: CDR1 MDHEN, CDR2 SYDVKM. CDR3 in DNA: TGTGCCAGCAGTGGGACTATTCCGACTTACTACGAGCAGTACGTC. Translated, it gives CASSGTIPTYYEQYV.

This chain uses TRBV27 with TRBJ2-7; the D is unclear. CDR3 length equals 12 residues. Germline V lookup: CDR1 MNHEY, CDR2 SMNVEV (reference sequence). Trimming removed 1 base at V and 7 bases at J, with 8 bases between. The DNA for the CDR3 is TGTGCCAGCAGTTTATATGGTAGAGAGCAGTACTTC. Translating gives CASSLYGREQYF.

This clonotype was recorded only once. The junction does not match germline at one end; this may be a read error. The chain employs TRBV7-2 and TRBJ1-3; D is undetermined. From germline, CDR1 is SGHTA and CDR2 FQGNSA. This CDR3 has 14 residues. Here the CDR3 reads CVSSLGGGGNTIYF. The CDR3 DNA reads TGTGTCAGCAGCTTAGGTGGTGGTGGAAACACCATATATTTT.

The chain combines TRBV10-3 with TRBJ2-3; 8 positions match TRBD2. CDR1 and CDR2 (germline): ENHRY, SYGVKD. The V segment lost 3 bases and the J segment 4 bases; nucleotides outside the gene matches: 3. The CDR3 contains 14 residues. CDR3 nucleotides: TGTGCCATCAGTGAAAGGCGGGAGGCAGATACGCAGTATTTT. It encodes CAISERREADTQYF.

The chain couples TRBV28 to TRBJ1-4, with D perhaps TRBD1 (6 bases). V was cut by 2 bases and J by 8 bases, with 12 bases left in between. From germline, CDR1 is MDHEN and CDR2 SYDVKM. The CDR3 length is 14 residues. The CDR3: CASSLAPRGEKLFF. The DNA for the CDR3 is TGTGCCAGCAGTTTAGCTCCGAGGGGGGAAAAACTGTTTTTT.

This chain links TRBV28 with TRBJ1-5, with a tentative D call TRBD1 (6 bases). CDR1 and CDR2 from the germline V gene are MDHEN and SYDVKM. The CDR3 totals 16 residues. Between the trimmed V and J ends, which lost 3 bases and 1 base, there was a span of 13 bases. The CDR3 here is CASSFVGGQSNQPQHF. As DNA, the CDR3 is TGTGCCAGCAGTTTTGTCGGGGGGCAAAGCAATCAGCCCCAGCATTTT.

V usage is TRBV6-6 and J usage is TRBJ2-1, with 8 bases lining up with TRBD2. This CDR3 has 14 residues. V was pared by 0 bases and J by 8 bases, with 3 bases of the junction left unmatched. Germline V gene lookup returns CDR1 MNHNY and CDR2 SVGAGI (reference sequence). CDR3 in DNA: TGTGCCAGCAGTTACTCGGCGGGGGGTCATGAGCAGTTCTTC. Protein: CASSYSAGGHEQFF.

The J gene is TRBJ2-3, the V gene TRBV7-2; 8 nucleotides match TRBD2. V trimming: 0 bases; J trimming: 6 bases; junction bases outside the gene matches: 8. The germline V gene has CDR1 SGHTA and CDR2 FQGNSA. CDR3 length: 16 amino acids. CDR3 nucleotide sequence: TGTGCCAGCAGCTTAGCATCAGCGGGAGTGTTGGATACGCAGTATTTT. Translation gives CASSLASAGVLDTQYF.

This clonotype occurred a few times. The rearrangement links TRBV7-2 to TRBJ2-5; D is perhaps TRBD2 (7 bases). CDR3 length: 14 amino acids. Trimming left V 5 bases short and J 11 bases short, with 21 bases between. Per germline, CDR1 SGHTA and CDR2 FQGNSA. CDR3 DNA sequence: TGTGCCAGCAGCCCGGGGGGCGGATCCCTTGCTCAGTACTTC. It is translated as CASSPGGGSLAQYF.

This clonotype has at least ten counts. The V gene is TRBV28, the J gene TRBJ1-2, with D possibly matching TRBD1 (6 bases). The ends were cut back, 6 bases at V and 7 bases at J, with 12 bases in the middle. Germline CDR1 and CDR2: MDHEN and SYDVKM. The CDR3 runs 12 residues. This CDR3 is CASRGAGGGYTF. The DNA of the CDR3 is TGTGCCAGCAGGGGGGCCGGTGGTGGCTACACCTTC.

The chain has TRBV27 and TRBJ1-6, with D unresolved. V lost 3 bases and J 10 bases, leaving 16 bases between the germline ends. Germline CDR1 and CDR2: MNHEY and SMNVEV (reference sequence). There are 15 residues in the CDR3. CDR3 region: CASSFEARTGSPLHF. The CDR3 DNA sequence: TGTGCCAGCAGTTTTGAGGCCAGGACGGGGTCACCCCTCCACTTT.

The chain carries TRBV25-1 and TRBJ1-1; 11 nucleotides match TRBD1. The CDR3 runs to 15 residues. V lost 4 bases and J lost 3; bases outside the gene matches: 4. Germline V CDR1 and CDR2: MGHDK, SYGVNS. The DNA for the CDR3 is TGTGCCAGCAGTGCACGGACAGGGGGCCACACTGAAGCTTTCTTT. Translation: CASSARTGGHTEAFF.

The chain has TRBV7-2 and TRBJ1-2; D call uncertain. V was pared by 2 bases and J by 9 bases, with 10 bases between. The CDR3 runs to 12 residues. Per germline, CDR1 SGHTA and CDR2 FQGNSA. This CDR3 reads CASSLSKYRYTF. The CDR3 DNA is TGTGCCAGCAGCTTATCGAAATATCGCTACACCTTC.

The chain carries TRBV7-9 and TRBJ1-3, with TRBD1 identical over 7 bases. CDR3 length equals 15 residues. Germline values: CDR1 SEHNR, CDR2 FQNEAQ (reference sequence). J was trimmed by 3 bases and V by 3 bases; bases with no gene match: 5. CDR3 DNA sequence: TGTGCCAGCAGCTTCACAGGGGCAGGTGGAAACACCATATATTTT. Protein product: CASSFTGAGGNTIYF.

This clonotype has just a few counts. CDR3 residues: CASSKREGPQETQYF. The CDR3, as DNA: TGTGCCAGCAGCAAACGGGAGGGTCCCCAAGAGACCCAGTACTTC. The chain uses TRBV7-9 and TRBJ2-5; TRBD2 matches 8 bases. The CDR3 covers 15 residues. Germline V lookup: CDR1 SEHNR, CDR2 FQNEAQ (reference sequence). After removal of 5 bases from V and 1 base from J, the junction contained 6 bases not matched to a gene.

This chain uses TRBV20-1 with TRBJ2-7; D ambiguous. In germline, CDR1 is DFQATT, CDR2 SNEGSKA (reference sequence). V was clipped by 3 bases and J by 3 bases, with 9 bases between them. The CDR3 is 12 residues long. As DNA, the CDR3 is TGCAGTGCTAGCAAAATAGACTACGAGCAGTACTTC. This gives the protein CSASKIDYEQYF.

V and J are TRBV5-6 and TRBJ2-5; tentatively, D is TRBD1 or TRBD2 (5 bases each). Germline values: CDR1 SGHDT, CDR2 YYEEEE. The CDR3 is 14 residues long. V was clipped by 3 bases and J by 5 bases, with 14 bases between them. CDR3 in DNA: TGTGCCAGCAGCTCACTGGGCAGGGAGGAGACCCAGTACTTC. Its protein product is CASSSLGREETQYF.

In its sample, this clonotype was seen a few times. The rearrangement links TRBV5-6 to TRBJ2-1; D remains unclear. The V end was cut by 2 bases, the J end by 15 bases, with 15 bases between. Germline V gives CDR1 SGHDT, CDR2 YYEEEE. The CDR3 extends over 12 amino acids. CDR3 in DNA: TGTGCCAGCAGCTTTGGAAGGGCCGTATGGTTCTTC. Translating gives CASSFGRAVWFF. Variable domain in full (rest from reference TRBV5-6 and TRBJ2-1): DAGVTQSPTHLIKTRGQQVTLRCSPKSGHDTVSWYQQALGQGPQFIFQYYEEEERQRGNFPDRFSGHQFPNYSSELNVNALLLGDSALYLCASSFGRAVWFFGPGTRLTVL.

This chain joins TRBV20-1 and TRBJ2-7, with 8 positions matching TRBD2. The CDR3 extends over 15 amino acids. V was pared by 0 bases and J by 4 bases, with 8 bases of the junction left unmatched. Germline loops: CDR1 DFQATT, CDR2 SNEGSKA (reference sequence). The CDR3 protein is CSARDQVAGWYEQYF. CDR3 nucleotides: TGCAGTGCTAGAGATCAGGTAGCGGGATGGTACGAGCAGTACTTC.

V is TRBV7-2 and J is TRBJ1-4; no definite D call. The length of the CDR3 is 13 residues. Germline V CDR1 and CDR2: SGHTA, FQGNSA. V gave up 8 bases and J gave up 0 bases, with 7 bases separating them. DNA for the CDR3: TGTGCCAGCTCGCGGGCAACTAATGAAAAACTGTTTTTT. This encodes CASSRATNEKLFF.

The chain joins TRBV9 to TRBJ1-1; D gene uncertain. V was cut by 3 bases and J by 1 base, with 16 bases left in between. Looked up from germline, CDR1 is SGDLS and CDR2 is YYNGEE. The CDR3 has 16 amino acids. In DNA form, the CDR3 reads TGTGCCAGCAGCGGTAGAACAGATTATTCGAACACTGAAGCTTTCTTT. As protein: CASSGRTDYSNTEAFF.

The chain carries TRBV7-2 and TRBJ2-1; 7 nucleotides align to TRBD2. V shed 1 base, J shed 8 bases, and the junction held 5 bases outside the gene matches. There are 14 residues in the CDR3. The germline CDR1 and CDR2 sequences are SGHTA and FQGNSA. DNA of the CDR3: TGTGCCAGCAGCTTAGGGGGGGGTTTACATGAGCAGTTCTTC. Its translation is CASSLGGGLHEQFF.

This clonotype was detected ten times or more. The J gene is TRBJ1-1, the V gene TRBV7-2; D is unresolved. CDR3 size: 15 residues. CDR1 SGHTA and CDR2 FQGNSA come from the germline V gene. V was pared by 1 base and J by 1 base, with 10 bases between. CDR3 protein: CASSLGLGRNTEAFF. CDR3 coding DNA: TGTGCCAGCAGCTTAGGTCTAGGGAGGAACACTGAAGCTTTCTTT. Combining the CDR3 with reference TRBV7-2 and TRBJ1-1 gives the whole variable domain GAGVSQSPSNKVTEKGKDVELRCDPISGHTALYWYRQSLGQGLEFLIYFQGNSAPDKSGLPSDRFSAERTGGSVSTLTIQRTQQEDSAVYLCASSLGLGRNTEAFFGQGTRLTVV.

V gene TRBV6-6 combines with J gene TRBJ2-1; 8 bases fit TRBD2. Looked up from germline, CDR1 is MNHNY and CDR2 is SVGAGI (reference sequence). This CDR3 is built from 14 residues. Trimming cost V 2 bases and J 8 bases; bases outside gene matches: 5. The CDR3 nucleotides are TGTGCCAGCAGTTACCGGGAGGGCCGAGATGAGCAGTTCTTC. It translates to CASSYREGRDEQFF.

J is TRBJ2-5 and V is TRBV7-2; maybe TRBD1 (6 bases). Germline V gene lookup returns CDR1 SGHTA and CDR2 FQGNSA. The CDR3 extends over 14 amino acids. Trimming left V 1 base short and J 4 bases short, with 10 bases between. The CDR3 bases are TGTGCCAGCAGCTTAGGGACAGTTGGAGAGACCCAGTACTTC. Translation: CASSLGTVGETQYF.

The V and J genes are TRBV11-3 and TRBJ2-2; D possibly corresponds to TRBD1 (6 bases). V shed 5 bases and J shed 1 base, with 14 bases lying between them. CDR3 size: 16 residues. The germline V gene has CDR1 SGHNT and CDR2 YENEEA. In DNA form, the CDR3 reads TGTGCCAGCAGCCCCACAGGGACCATGAACACCGGGGAGCTGTTTTTT. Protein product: CASSPTGTMNTGELFF.

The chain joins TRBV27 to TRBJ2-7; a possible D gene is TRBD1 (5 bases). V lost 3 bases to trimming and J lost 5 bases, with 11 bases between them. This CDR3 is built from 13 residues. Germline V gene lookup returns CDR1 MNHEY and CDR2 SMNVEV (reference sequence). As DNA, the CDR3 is TGTGCCAGCAGTTTCCAGGGTTTGAACGAGCAGTACTTC. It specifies CASSFQGLNEQYF.

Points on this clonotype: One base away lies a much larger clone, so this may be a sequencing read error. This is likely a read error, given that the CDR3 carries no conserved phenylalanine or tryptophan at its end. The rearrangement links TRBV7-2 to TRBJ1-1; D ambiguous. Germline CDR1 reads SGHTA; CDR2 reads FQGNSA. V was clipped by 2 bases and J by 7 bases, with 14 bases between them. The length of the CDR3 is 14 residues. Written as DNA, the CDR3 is TGTGCCAGCAGCTTATCCCCCGGTAGCCTTGAAGCTTTCTCT. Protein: CASSLSPGSLEAFS.

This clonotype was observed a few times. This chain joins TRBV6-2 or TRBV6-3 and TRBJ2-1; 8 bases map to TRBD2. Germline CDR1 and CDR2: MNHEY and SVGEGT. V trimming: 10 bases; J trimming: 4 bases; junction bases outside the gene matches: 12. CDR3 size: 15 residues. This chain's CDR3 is CATSGEREPYNEQFF. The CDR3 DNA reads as TGTGCCACCTCCGGGGAGCGGGAGCCATACAATGAGCAGTTCTTC.

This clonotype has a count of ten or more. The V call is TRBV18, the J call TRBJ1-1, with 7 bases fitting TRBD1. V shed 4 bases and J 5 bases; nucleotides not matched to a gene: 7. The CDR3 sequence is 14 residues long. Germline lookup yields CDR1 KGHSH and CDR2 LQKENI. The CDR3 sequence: CASSQDRVGTEAFF. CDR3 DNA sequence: TGTGCCAGCTCACAAGACAGGGTAGGAACTGAAGCTTTCTTT.

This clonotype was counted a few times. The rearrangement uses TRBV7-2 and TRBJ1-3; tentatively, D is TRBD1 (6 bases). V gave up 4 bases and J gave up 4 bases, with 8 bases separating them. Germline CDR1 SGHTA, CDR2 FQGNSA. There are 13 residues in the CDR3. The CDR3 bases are TGTGCCAGCAGCTGGACAGAAGGAAACACCATATATTTT. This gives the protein CASSWTEGNTIYF.